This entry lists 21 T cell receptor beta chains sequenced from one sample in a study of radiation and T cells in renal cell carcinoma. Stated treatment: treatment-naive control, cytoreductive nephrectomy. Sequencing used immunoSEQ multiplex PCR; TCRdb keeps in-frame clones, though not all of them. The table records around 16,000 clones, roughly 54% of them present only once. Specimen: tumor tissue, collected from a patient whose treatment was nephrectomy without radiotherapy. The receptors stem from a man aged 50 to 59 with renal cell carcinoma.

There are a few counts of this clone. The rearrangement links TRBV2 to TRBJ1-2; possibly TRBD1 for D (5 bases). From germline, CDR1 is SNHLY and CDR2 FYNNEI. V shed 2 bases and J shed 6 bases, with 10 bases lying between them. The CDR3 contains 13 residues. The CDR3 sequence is CASSEMGLDGYTF. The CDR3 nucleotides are TGTGCCAGCAGTGAAATGGGACTCGATGGCTACACCTTC.

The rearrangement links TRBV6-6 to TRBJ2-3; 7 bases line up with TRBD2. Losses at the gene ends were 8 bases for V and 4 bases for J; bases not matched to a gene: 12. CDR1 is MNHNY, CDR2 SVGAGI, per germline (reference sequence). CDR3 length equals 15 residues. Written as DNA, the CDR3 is TGTGCCAGCGCCCCGTGGGGGGGGATGGCAGATACGCAGTATTTT. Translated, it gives CASAPWGGMADTQYF.

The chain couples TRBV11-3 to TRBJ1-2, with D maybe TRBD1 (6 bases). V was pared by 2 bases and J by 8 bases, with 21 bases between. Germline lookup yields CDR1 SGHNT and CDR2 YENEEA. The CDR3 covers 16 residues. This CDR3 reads CASSLRGVGPRGGYTF. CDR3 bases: TGTGCCAGCAGCTTAAGGGGGGTCGGCCCTCGGGGAGGCTACACCTTC.

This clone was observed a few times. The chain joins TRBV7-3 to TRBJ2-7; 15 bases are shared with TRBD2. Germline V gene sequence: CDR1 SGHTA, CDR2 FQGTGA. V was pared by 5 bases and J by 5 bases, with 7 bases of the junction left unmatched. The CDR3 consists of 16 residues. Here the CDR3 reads CASSKGLAGGENEQYF. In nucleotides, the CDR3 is TGTGCCAGCAGCAAGGGACTAGCGGGAGGAGAGAACGAGCAGTACTTC.

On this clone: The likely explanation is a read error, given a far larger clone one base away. The CDR3 spells CASSQGEGTEAFF. The CDR3 DNA reads TGTGCCAGCAGCCAAGGGGAGGGCACTGAAGCTTTCTTT. The rearrangement links TRBV4-2 to TRBJ1-1; D unresolved. V lost 1 base and J lost 4, with 7 bases in between. The CDR3 spans 13 residues. The germline CDR1 and CDR2 sequences are LGHNA and YNFKEQ.

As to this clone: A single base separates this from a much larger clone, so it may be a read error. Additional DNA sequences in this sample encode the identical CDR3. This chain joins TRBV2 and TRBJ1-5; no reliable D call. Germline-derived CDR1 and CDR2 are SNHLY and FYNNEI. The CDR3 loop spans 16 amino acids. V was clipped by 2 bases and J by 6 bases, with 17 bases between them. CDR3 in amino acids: CASSEMGRNPRQPQHF. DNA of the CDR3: TGTGCCAGCAGTGAAATGGGTAGGAATCCCCGTCAGCCCCAGCATTTT.

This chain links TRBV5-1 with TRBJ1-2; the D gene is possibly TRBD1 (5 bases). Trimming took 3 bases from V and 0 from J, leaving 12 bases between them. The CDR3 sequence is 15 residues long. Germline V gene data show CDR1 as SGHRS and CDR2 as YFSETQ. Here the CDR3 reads CASSSDNTANYGYTF. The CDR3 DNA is TGCGCCAGCAGCTCGGACAATACCGCTAACTATGGCTACACCTTC.

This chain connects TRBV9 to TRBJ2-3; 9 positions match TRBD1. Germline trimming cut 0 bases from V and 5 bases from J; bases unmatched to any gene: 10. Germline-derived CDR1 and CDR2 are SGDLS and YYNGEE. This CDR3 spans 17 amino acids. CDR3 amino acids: CASSVGVWGTGKDTQYF. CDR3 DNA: TGTGCCAGCAGCGTAGGGGTTTGGGGGACAGGGAAAGATACGCAGTATTTT.

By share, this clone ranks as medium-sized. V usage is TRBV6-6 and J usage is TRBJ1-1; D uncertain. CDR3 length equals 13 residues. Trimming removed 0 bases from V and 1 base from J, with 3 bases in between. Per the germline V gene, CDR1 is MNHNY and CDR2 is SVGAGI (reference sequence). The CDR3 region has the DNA TGTGCCAGCAGTTACTCCAGGAACACTGAAGCTTTCTTT. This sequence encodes CASSYSRNTEAFF.

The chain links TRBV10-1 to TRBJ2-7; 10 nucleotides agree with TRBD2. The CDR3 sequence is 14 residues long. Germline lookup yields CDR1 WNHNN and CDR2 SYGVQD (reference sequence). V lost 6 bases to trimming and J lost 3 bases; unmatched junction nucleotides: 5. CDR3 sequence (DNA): TGCGCCAGCAGCCCTAGCGGGAGTGGCTACGAGCAGTACTTC. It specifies CASSPSGSGYEQYF.

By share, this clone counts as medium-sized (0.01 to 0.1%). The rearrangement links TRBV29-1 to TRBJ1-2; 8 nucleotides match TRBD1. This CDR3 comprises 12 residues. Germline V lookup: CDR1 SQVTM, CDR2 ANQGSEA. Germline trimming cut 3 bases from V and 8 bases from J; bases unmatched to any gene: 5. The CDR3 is CSVDKTGDGYTF. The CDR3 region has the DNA TGCAGCGTTGACAAGACAGGGGACGGCTACACCTTC. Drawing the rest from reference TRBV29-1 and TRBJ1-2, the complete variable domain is SAVISQKPSRDICQRGTSLTIQCQVDSQVTMMFWYRQQPGQSLTLIATANQGSEATYESGFVIDKFPISRPNLTFSTLTVSNMSPEDSSIYLCSVDKTGDGYTFGSGTRLTVV.

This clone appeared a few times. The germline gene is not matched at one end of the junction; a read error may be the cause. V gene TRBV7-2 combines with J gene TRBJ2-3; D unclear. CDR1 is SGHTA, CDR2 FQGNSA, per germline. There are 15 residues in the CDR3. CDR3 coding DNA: TGCGCCAGCAGCCAAGATCTAGACTTCTCAGATACGCAGTATTTT. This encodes CASSQDLDFSDTQYF.

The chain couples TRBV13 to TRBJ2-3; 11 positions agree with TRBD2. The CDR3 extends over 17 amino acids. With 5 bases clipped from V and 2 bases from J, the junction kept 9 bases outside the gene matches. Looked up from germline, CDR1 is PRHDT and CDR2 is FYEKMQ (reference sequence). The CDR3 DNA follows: TGTGCCAGCAGCCCAGGAGAGACTAGCGGGAACACAGATACGCAGTATTTT. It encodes CASSPGETSGNTDTQYF. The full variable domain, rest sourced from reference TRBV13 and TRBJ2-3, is AAGVIQSPRHLIKEKRETATLKCYPIPRHDTVYWYQQGPGQDPQFLISFYEKMQSDKGSIPDRFSAQQFSDYHSELNMSSLELGDSALYFCASSPGETSGNTDTQYFGPGTRLTVL.

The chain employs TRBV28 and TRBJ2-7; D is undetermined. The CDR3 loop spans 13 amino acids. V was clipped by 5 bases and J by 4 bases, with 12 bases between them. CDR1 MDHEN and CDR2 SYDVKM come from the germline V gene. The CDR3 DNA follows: TGTGCCAGCAGTATAACGGACGGATACGAGCAGTACTTC. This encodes CASSITDGYEQYF.

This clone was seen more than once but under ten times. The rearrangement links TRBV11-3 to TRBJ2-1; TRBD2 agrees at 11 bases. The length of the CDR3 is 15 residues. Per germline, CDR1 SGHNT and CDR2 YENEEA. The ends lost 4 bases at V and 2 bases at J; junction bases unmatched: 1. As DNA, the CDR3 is TGTGCCAGCAGCTCGACTAGCGGGGCCTACAATGAGCAGTTCTTC. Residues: CASSSTSGAYNEQFF.

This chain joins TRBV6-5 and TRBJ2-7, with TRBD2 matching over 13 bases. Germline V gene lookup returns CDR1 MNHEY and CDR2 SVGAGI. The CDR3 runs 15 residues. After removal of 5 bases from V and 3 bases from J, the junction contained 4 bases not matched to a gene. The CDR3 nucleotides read TGTGCCAGCAGTCACGGACTAGCGGGAGACTACGAGCAGTACTTC. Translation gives CASSHGLAGDYEQYF.

CDR3 nucleotides: TGTGCCAGCAGCCGTTCGTACTTATACACTGAAGCTTTCTTT. It encodes CASSRSYLYTEAFF. V gene TRBV7-2 combines with J gene TRBJ1-1; D not resolved. V gave up 5 bases and J gave up 3 bases, with 13 bases separating them. The CDR3 contains 14 residues. The germline V gene has CDR1 SGHTA and CDR2 FQGNSA. The variable domain in full, completed from reference TRBV7-2 and TRBJ1-1, reads GAGVSQSPSNKVTEKGKDVELRCDPISGHTALYWYRQSLGQGLEFLIYFQGNSAPDKSGLPSDRFSAERTGGSVSTLTIQRTQQEDSAVYLCASSRSYLYTEAFFGQGTRLTVV.

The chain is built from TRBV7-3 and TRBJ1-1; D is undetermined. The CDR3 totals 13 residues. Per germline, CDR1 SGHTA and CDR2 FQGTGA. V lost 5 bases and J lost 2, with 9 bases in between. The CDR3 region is CASSPLLNTEAFF. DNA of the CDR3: TGTGCCAGCAGCCCGTTATTAAACACTGAAGCTTTCTTT.

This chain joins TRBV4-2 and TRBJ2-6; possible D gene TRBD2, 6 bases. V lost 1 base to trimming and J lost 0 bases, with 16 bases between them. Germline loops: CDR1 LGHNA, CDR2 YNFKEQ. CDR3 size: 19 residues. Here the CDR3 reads CASSQGWGSGNSGANVLTF. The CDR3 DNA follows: TGTGCCAGCAGCCAAGGTTGGGGTAGCGGCAACTCTGGGGCCAACGTCCTGACTTTC.

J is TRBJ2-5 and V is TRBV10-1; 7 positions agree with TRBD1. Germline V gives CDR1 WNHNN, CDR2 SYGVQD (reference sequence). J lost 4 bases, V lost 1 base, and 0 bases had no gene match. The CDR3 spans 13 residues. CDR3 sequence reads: CASSEYRGETQYF. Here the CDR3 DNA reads TGCGCCAGCAGTGAGTACAGGGGAGAGACCCAGTACTTC.

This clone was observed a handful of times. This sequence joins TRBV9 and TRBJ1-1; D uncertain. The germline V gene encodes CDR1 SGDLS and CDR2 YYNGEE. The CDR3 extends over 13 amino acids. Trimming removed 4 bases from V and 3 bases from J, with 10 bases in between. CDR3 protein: CASSSRDYTEAFF. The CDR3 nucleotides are TGTGCCAGCAGCAGCCGGGATTACACTGAAGCTTTCTTT.